The T cell receptor beta chain under discussion was sequenced for a study of T-cell reconstitution after alpha-beta-depleted transplantation in children. The CDR3 loop spans 12 amino acids. Germline V gene data show CDR1 as SNHLY and CDR2 as FYNNEI. Trimming took off 6 bases at V and 4 bases at J, with 9 bases between the two ends. Unique molecular identifiers were incorporated when the TCRbeta library was constructed. TCRdb re-derived calls from the PCR reads in MiXCR, one entry per CDR3 protein. Among about 980,000 distinct CDR3 sequences listed, about 29% were seen once. The TCR sequence derives from a boy in the first two years of life who had a stem cell transplant for SCID, so the T cells may come from the graft donor. J is TRBJ2-5 and V is TRBV2, with unresolved D. The specimen comprised PBMCs, mostly from graft donor cells, sampled 360 days after TCRalphabeta/CD19-depleted stem cell transplant. DNA of the CDR3: TGTGCCAGCAGGGCGCTGGGAGAGACCCAGTACTTC. This sequence encodes CASRALGETQYF.